The rows below give T cell receptor beta chains drawn from one sample of a study of cytomegalovirus exposure and HLA in healthy donors. This table comes from immunoSEQ multiplex PCR, and its TCRdb copy is limited to in-frame clones, with some not included. This sample has approximately 140,000 clones, with approximately 80% found just once. Specimen: PBMCs. These receptors all come from a woman in her thirties or forties in good health and CMV-seronegative. Each CDR3 is given with its conserved first and last residue. Each record gives: D gene, J gene, V gene, clone size, CDR3 protein, CDR3 DNA. D genes are given only for firm matches. A clone size is listed for some rows: how often the clone was seen (once, few, many), or a class if it is expanded.

D: .; J: TRBJ1-1; V: TRBV5-6; size: .; CDR3: CASSFGRAANTEAFF; DNA: TGTGCCAGCAGCTTTGGGCGGGCAGCAAACACTGAAGCTTTCTTT
D: TRBD1; J: TRBJ1-6; V: TRBV10-3; size: .; CDR3: CAISEDTGGSPLHF; DNA: TGTGCCATCAGTGAGGACACAGGGGGATCACCCCTCCACTTT
D: .; J: TRBJ2-1; V: TRBV9; size: .; CDR3: CASSVRLYNEQFF; DNA: TGTGCCAGCAGCGTGAGGCTATACAATGAGCAGTTCTTC
D: TRBD2; J: TRBJ2-3; V: TRBV5-1; size: .; CDR3: CASSLDPLAVLTDTQYF; DNA: TGCGCCAGCAGCTTGGACCCCCTAGCGGTTCTCACAGATACGCAGTATTTT
D: .; J: TRBJ2-5; V: TRBV11-3; size: .; CDR3: CASSSGDETQYF; DNA: TGTGCCAGCAGTTCGGGAGACGAGACCCAGTACTTC
D: TRBD2; J: TRBJ2-3; V: TRBV7-9; size: .; CDR3: CASSSGTSGINTDTQYF; DNA: TGTGCCAGCAGCTCCGGGACTAGCGGGATAAACACAGATACGCAGTATTTT
D: .; J: TRBJ2-5; V: TRBV7-2; size: once; CDR3: CASSYDFEETQYF; DNA: TGTGCCAGCAGCTATGACTTCGAAGAGACCCAGTACTTC
D: TRBD1; J: TRBJ1-2; V: TRBV14; size: .; CDR3: CASSQVDRAVYGYTF; DNA: TGTGCCAGCAGCCAAGTTGACAGGGCTGTCTATGGCTACACCTTC
D: .; J: TRBJ2-1; V: TRBV13; size: once; CDR3: CASSWGSGGEEQFF; DNA: TGTGCCAGCAGCTGGGGCTCGGGGGGCGAGGAGCAGTTCTTC
D: .; J: TRBJ1-1; V: TRBV10-3; size: .; CDR3: CAIKGGQNTEAFF; DNA: TGTGCCATCAAGGGGGGGCAGAACACTGAAGCTTTCTTT
D: TRBD1; J: TRBJ2-1; V: TRBV6-5; size: few; CDR3: CASSRGQTTNEQFF; DNA: TGTGCCAGCAGTCGGGGACAGACAACCAATGAGCAGTTCTTC
D: TRBD1; J: TRBJ1-2; V: TRBV13; size: .; CDR3: CASSARGPNGYTF; DNA: TGTGCCAGCAGCGCCAGGGGGCCGAATGGCTACACCTTC
D: TRBD2; J: TRBJ2-3; V: TRBV9; size: .; CDR3: CASSAGLAGGRQYF; DNA: TGTGCCAGCAGCGCGGGACTAGCGGGAGGAAGGCAGTATTTT
D: .; J: TRBJ1-6; V: TRBV28; size: .; CDR3: CASTLHRVGSPLHF; DNA: TGTGCCAGCACTCTCCACAGGGTTGGTTCACCCCTCCACTTT
D: TRBD1; J: TRBJ1-5; V: TRBV5-5; size: .; CDR3: CASSRDRVNQPQHF; DNA: TGTGCCAGCAGCCGTGACAGGGTAAATCAGCCCCAGCATTTT
D: TRBD1; J: TRBJ1-5; V: TRBV2; size: .; CDR3: CASRGQAFGGQPQHF; DNA: TGTGCCAGCAGGGGACAGGCCTTTGGCGGGCAGCCCCAGCATTTT
D: .; J: TRBJ1-3; V: TRBV28; size: .; CDR3: CASSPLGRGSGNTIYF; DNA: TGTGCCAGCAGCCCTCTGGGCAGGGGCTCTGGAAACACCATATATTTT